This T cell receptor beta chain was sequenced during a study of identical twins. Only a few counts were recorded for this clonotype. TCRdb reanalysed the 5' RACE reads using MiXCR and keeps one entry per CDR3 protein. The sample shows about 720,000 distinct CDR3 sequences, 8.6% of them seen only once. The germline CDR1 and CDR2 sequences are SQVTM and ANQGSEA. The CDR3 spans 14 residues. Trimming left V 4 bases short and J 2 bases short, with 13 bases between. These same records also appear under a second study, on yellow fever vaccine responses in identical twins.

Sequencing was performed on PBMCs. This sequence joins TRBV29-1 and TRBJ2-3; no clear D. The receptor's source is a woman between 18 and 29 years old in good health. The DNA of the CDR3 is TGCAGCGTTGGTGGGGTTTTAGACACAGATACGCAGTATTTT. Translated: CSVGGVLDTDTQYF.